This T cell receptor (beta chain) was recovered during a study of T cell responses to AZD1222 COVID-19 vaccine (dated by TCRdb to about 2021). With regard to the full study: Because spike-specific TCR depth and breadth did not differ between the two schedules, AZD1222 recipients who got a second dose at roughly 4 weeks were pooled with those who got a second dose at roughly 12 weeks. Trial participants were enrolled into age subgroups of 18-55, 56-69 and 70-plus years, which contained 148, 28 and 57 TCR-sequenced participants, respectively. A total of over 230 trial participants underwent TCR sequencing, of whom 200 to 220 had received two doses of AZD1222 and 26 had received two doses of the MenACWY control vaccine. Paper-wide results and their limitations: The whole spike protein was spanned by vaccine-associated CD4 TCRs, and dominant responses were seen in regions 160-218 and 743-854. Because no day 14 peak-response samples were available, repertoires were characterized only after the peak T cell response. The 56-69-year group was small, and its depth increase did not reach significance, likely because of low power. Reportedly, almost half of the unique spike-specific TCRs recognized epitopes lying outside the regions that are mutated in the B.1.351 and B.1.1.7 variants. Spike-specific TCR breadth and depth rose significantly after two AZD1222 doses compared with day 0 and with MenACWY recipients. Participants were mostly white British, with more females than males. The authors suggested clonal diversity may have been underestimated. Conclusions about previously exposed vaccinees are limited, since just 5 or 6 AZD1222 recipients were seropositive for SARS-CoV-2 at baseline.

The CDR3 regions of human TCRbeta chains were analyzed by immunosequencing. From the authors' description of their analysis: Repertoire TCRs were matched against a reference library of SARS-CoV-2-specific TCRs generated with the MIRA antigen-specificity platform. Breadth meant the fraction of unique TCRs that were SARS-CoV-2-associated, whereas depth meant the fraction of total T cells that were SARS-CoV-2-associated. Using the MIRA data, each spike-specific TCR was mapped to the spike region that the TCR reacts to and placed in a CD4 or CD8 class. Log10-transformed breadth and depth values were compared by one-way ANOVA with Sidak's multiple comparisons tests. TCRdb obtained this table from immuneACCESS and retained in-frame rearrangements with V and J assigned. These tables miss some clones; where compared with another copy, unresolved V genes account for less than half of the shortfall, and the remainder is unexplained. V and J calls and clone size follow that table, whereas D and trimming were derived from the DNA. The sample table contains under 140,000 clones; only one count was recorded for nearly 90% of them. Clones ranked in the top ten supply under 3.5% of the sample.

On this clone itself: It has no known antigen specificity. No quality values exist for individual bases; no much larger clone is one base distant.

The germline ends are 13 bases apart after V is trimmed by 3 bases and J by 7 bases. Its CDR3 holds 14 amino acids, cysteine through phenylalanine. Of all the DNA, just the CDR3 is kept, 42 bases in frame from base 1. According to the germline V gene, CDR1 reads MDHEN and CDR2 reads SYDVKM. What this sample's time point label stands for: baseline before first vaccination. Vaccinee samples came from UK trials COV001 and COV002, including a single-blind randomized controlled phase 2/3 trial of AZD1222 (ChAdOx1 nCoV-19) in healthy adults. For TCRbeta chain sequencing, PBMC samples from trial participants were taken at day 0 and at day 28 after the second dose.

This TCR came from an adult in good health. The sequence links TRBV28 to TRBJ1-5; the D region possibly corresponds to TRBD1 (6 bases align). The sequences come from peripheral blood, collected on day 0 of AZD1222 vaccination. The CDR3 is CASSFLNRDQPQHF. The DNA sequence follows: TGTGCCAGCAGTTTCCTAAACAGGGACCAGCCCCAGCATTTT.